This entry lists 21 T cell receptor beta chains sequenced from one sample in a study of shared clonotypes between healthy human individuals. Only in-frame clones appear in the TCRdb table, and some are missing; sequencing was by immunoSEQ multiplex PCR. The sample shows 2 million to 3 million clones, around 94% of them seen only once. Sequenced sample: naive CD4+ T cells sorted from blood. Documented subset: CD45RA+ positively selected. The source is a young man in good health.

The chain couples TRBV5-5 to TRBJ1-1; D unclear. With 0 bases removed from V and 2 bases from J, the gap between germline ends came to 8 bases. The CDR3 extends over 14 amino acids. Per germline, CDR1 SGHKS and CDR2 YYEKEE (reference sequence). CDR3 DNA: TGTGCCAGCAGCTTGGTGACAATTAACACTGAAGCTTTCTTT. This gives the protein CASSLVTINTEAFF.

The gene calls are TRBV18 and TRBJ2-7; 8 bases are shared with TRBD1. This CDR3 is built from 15 residues. In germline, CDR1 is KGHSH, CDR2 LQKENI. The junction had 13 bases not matched to a gene; V was cut back by 6 bases and J by 6 bases. The CDR3 bases are TGTGCCAGCTCCCTCGGGACAGGCAGCATGGGCGAGCAGTACTTC. Translated: CASSLGTGSMGEQYF.

The V and J genes are TRBV10-3 and TRBJ2-7; D may be TRBD1 or TRBD2 (5 bases each). Germline CDR1 ENHRY, CDR2 SYGVKD. The CDR3 is 15 amino acids. The V end lost 2 bases, the J end lost 1 base, and 12 bases lay between the germline ends. CDR3 nucleotide sequence: TGTGCCATCAGTGAGGCAGGGACCTTATCCTACGAGCAGTACTTC. It specifies CAISEAGTLSYEQYF.

A word on this clone: Additional DNA sequences in this sample encode the identical CDR3. The chain uses TRBV10-3 and TRBJ1-5; D ambiguous. The CDR3 covers 13 residues. Germline CDR1 ENHRY, CDR2 SYGVKD. The ends were cut back, 6 bases at V and 7 bases at J, with 13 bases in the middle. The CDR3 protein is CAIRGAGNQPQHF. CDR3 in DNA: TGTGCCATCAGGGGCGCGGGAAACCAGCCCCAGCATTTT.

The J gene is TRBJ2-7, the V gene TRBV5-4; 15 nucleotides line up with TRBD2. Per the germline V gene, CDR1 is SGHNT and CDR2 is YYREEE (reference sequence). Trimming cost V 0 bases and J 2 bases; bases outside gene matches: 0. CDR3 size: 16 residues. CDR3 in amino acids: CASSLGTSGGAYEQYF. CDR3 sequence (DNA): TGTGCCAGCAGCTTGGGGACTAGCGGGGGGGCCTACGAGCAGTACTTC. The entire variable domain, with the rest obtained from reference TRBV5-4 and TRBJ2-7, is as follows: ETGVTQSPTHLIKTRGQQVTLRCSSQSGHNTVSWYQQALGQGPQFIFQYYREEENGRGNFPPRFSGLQFPNYSSELNVNALELDDSALYLCASSLGTSGGAYEQYFGPGTRLTVT.

The genes are TRBV30 and TRBJ2-5, with D perhaps matching TRBD1 (6 bases). Germline CDR1 GTSNPN, CDR2 SVGIG (reference sequence). V lost 0 bases to trimming and J lost 2 bases, with 10 bases between them. The CDR3 loop spans 14 amino acids. CDR3: CAWSVRGRQETQYF. As DNA, the CDR3 is TGTGCCTGGAGTGTTAGGGGGAGACAAGAGACCCAGTACTTC.

The chain has TRBV30 and TRBJ1-6, with D tentatively TRBD1 (5 bases). V lost 4 bases, J lost 6 bases, and 16 bases lay in between. Per the germline V gene, CDR1 is GTSNPN and CDR2 is SVGIG (reference sequence). This CDR3 has 15 amino acids. The CDR3 DNA follows: TGTGCCTGGACTGGGGGACCCGGGGGTAATTCACCCCTCCACTTT. The encoded protein is CAWTGGPGGNSPLHF.

In regard to this clone: Other DNA sequences in this sample translate to the same CDR3. The genes are TRBV19 and TRBJ1-5; D is unresolved. This CDR3 spans 13 amino acids. V was cut by 1 base and J by 4 bases, with 5 bases left in between. Germline loops: CDR1 LNHDA, CDR2 SQIVND (reference sequence). CDR3 region: CASSIVVNQPQHF. Written as DNA, the CDR3 is TGTGCCAGTAGTATAGTGGTAAATCAGCCCCAGCATTTT. The full variable domain, its missing parts supplied by reference TRBV19 and TRBJ1-5, is DGGITQSPKYLFRKEGQNVTLSCEQNLNHDAMYWYRQDPGQGLRLIYYSQIVNDFQKGDIAEGYSVSREKKESFPLTVTSAQKNPTAFYLCASSIVVNQPQHFGDGTRLSIL.

This chain joins TRBV4-1 and TRBJ2-7, with D maybe TRBD2 (6 bases). The CDR3 is 16 amino acids. Germline CDR1 MGHRA, CDR2 YSYEKL. V was cut by 3 bases and J by 0 bases, with 15 bases left in between. In DNA, the CDR3 is TGCGCCAGCAGCCATATAGACCGGGGGAGCTCCTACGAGCAGTACTTC. Residues: CASSHIDRGSSYEQYF.

V and J are TRBV9 and TRBJ1-2; tentative D call: TRBD1 (5 bases). The CDR3 length is 14 residues. The V end lost 4 bases, the J end lost 4 bases, and 14 bases lay between the germline ends. The germline V gene has CDR1 SGDLS and CDR2 YYNGEE. CDR3 in amino acids: CASSPSGGSYGYTF. For the CDR3, the DNA is TGTGCCAGCAGCCCCAGCGGGGGATCCTATGGCTACACCTTC.

V gene TRBV7-2 combines with J gene TRBJ1-2; maybe TRBD1 (5 bases). The CDR3 is made up of 14 amino acids. V was clipped by 3 bases and J by 4 bases, with 12 bases between them. CDR1 is SGHTA and CDR2 is FQGNSA in the germline V gene. The CDR3 sequence is CASSFGGSSYGYTF. The CDR3 DNA reads as TGTGCCAGCAGCTTCGGGGGTTCCAGCTATGGCTACACCTTC.

This clone was seen once. The CDR3 spells CASSPDLRSGANVLTF. CDR3 nucleotide sequence: TGTGCCAGCTCACCGGACCTCCGCTCTGGGGCCAACGTCCTGACTTTC. The chain couples TRBV18 to TRBJ2-6; D is uncertain. In germline, CDR1 is KGHSH, CDR2 LQKENI. The length of the CDR3 is 16 residues. The V end lost 3 bases, the J end lost 0 bases, and 9 bases lay between the germline ends.

This chain links TRBV5-1 with TRBJ1-6; 9 positions match TRBD1. Looked up from germline, CDR1 is SGHRS and CDR2 is YFSETQ. The CDR3 runs 15 residues. After removal of 4 bases from V and 7 bases from J, the junction contained 6 bases not matched to a gene. This CDR3 is CASSSRDRENSPLHF. CDR3 nucleotides: TGCGCCAGCAGCAGCCGGGACAGGGAAAATTCACCCCTCCACTTT.

The chain employs TRBV7-9 and TRBJ1-6; no definite D call. Germline CDR1 reads SEHNR; CDR2 reads FQNEAQ (reference sequence). This CDR3 is built from 14 residues. Between the trimmed V and J ends, which lost 5 bases and 7 bases, there was a span of 12 bases. DNA of the CDR3: TGTGCCAGCAGCCGAAGGGCAGAAAATTCACCCCTCCACTTT. Translating gives CASSRRAENSPLHF. Together with reference TRBV7-9 and TRBJ1-6, the CDR3 gives the full variable domain: DTGVSQNPRHKITKRGQNVTFRCDPISEHNRLYWYRQTLGQGPEFLTYFQNEAQLEKSRLLSDRFSAERPKGSFSTLEIQRTEQGDSAMYLCASSRRAENSPLHFGNGTRLTVT.

The J gene is TRBJ1-1, the V gene TRBV25-1; D may be TRBD1 (6 bases). Trimming removed 2 bases at V and 2 bases at J, with 9 bases between. The CDR3 sequence is 14 residues long. Looked up from germline, CDR1 is MGHDK and CDR2 is SYGVNS. CDR3 coding DNA: TGTGCCAGCAGTGAAAGGGGGGTAAACACTGAAGCTTTCTTT. This translates into CASSERGVNTEAFF.

This clone was counted a single time. The chain combines TRBV4-1 with TRBJ1-5, with D possibly matching TRBD1 (6 bases). Germline V gene data show CDR1 as MGHRA and CDR2 as YSYEKL. Trimming removed 1 base from V and 0 bases from J, with 19 bases in between. This CDR3 has 19 residues. CDR3 protein: CASSQVFAPRGYSNQPQHF. CDR3 DNA: TGCGCCAGCAGCCAAGTTTTCGCACCGAGGGGGTATAGCAATCAGCCCCAGCATTTT.

This clone was detected only once. V is TRBV7-9 and J is TRBJ1-1; D is possibly TRBD1 (6 bases). V was clipped by 7 bases and J by 0 bases, with 18 bases between them. Germline values: CDR1 SEHNR, CDR2 FQNEAQ (reference sequence). The CDR3 has 16 amino acids. Written as DNA, the CDR3 is TGTGCCAGCACATTCTGGGCGGGACACATGAACACTGAAGCTTTCTTT. Translated: CASTFWAGHMNTEAFF.

This chain connects TRBV7-2 to TRBJ2-7, with 15 bases identical to TRBD2. The CDR3 is 16 residues long. The V and J ends lost 2 bases and 5 bases, in that order; junction bases with no gene match: 4. Germline values: CDR1 SGHTA, CDR2 FQGNSA. In DNA, the CDR3 is TGTGCCAGCAGCTTATCCAGGACTAGCGGGAGGGACGAGCAGTACTTC. Translating gives CASSLSRTSGRDEQYF.

This sequence joins TRBV28 and TRBJ2-5; D is unclear. Germline V CDR1 and CDR2: MDHEN, SYDVKM. This CDR3 is built from 18 residues. The ends were cut back, 5 bases at V and 5 bases at J, with 27 bases in the middle. The CDR3 sequence: CASSTFRWANVTHETQYF. For the CDR3, the DNA is TGTGCCAGCAGTACCTTTCGGTGGGCAAATGTGACCCACGAGACCCAGTACTTC.

As regards this clone: This same CDR3 is encoded by further DNA sequences in the sample. The chain combines TRBV5-1 with TRBJ2-3; D may be TRBD2 (6 bases). Germline V gene sequence: CDR1 SGHRS, CDR2 YFSETQ. The CDR3 covers 15 residues. Trimming shortened V by 2 bases and J by 2 bases, and 12 bases separated the two germline ends. Here the CDR3 reads CASSFGGRYTDTQYF. For the CDR3, the DNA is TGCGCCAGCAGCTTTGGAGGGCGTTACACAGATACGCAGTATTTT.

This clone was recorded only once. This chain connects TRBV19 to TRBJ1-6; TRBD1 aligns across 9 bases. The V and J ends lost 6 bases and 8 bases, in that order; junction bases with no gene match: 8. The CDR3 spans 15 residues. Germline CDR1 reads LNHDA; CDR2 reads SQIVND (reference sequence). The CDR3 protein is CASSQGQGIDSPLHF. CDR3 bases: TGTGCCAGTAGCCAGGGACAGGGAATCGATTCACCCCTCCACTTT. The complete variable domain, with remaining parts taken from reference TRBV19 and TRBJ1-6, reads DGGITQSPKYLFRKEGQNVTLSCEQNLNHDAMYWYRQDPGQGLRLIYYSQIVNDFQKGDIAEGYSVSREKKESFPLTVTSAQKNPTAFYLCASSQGQGIDSPLHFGNGTRLTVT.